This is a list of T cell receptor beta chains from one sample in a study of human T cells and chemical hapten exposure. TCRdb called the reads again in MiXCR, with one record for every CDR3 protein. The data show about 120,000 distinct CDR3 sequences, about 8.9% seen once. The material sequenced was whole blood. The origin of the receptors is a human donor in good health. Some clones in this sample may be carry-over from other donors' samples. CDR3s include the opening cysteine and the closing phenylalanine or tryptophan. Fields, in order: D gene, clone size, J gene, V gene, CDR3 DNA, CDR3 protein. D genes are given only for firm matches. Clone size, where shown, is once, few, many, or a class for clones that have expanded.

- many TRBJ1-2 TRBV12-3/TRBV12-4 TGTGCCAGCACCCTGAGGGGTGATGGCTACACCTTC CASTLRGDGYTF
TRBD2 few TRBJ2-1 TRBV7-2 TGTGCCAGCAGCTGGTTAAGCGGGGGGGCTTACAATGAGCAGTTCTTC CASSWLSGGAYNEQFF
- few TRBJ1-4 TRBV27 TGTGCCAGCAGTTTAACCCCCGAGGGGGAAAAACTGTTTTTT CASSLTPEGEKLFF
- - TRBJ2-1 TRBV11-1 TGTGCCAGCAGCTTTTCTCTTGCGGGTAACAATGAGCAGTTCTTC CASSFSLAGNNEQFF
- many TRBJ1-1 TRBV4-3 TGCGCCAGCAGCCAAGAACAGGAGGCTGAAGCTTTCTTT CASSQEQEAEAFF
TRBD2 few TRBJ2-7 TRBV6-2/TRBV6-3 TGTGCCAGCGCCGAGGAGCGGGGACTTTACTACGAGCAGTACTTC CASAEERGLYYEQYF
- many TRBJ2-1 TRBV7-2 TGTGCCAGCAGCTTAGTACGGGGGCGGTCCTACAATGAGCAGTTCTTC CASSLVRGRSYNEQFF
- many TRBJ1-3 TRBV12-3/TRBV12-4 TGTGCCAGCAGGAGAGACAGCTCTGGAAACACCATATATTTT CASRRDSSGNTIYF
- many TRBJ1-1 TRBV29-1 TGCAGCGTTGACTTTCGGCTTTCGAACACTGAAGCTTTCTTT CSVDFRLSNTEAFF
- few TRBJ1-1 TRBV12-3/TRBV12-4 TGTGCCAGCAGTTTAGGTGCCAGCGAAGCTTTCTTT CASSLGASEAFF
- few TRBJ1-1 TRBV29-1 TGCAGCGTTGAAGTATCGGGAGAAGCTTTCTTT CSVEVSGEAFF
- - TRBJ2-5 TRBV6-5 TGTGCCAGCAAGAACTCTCAAGGGGTCCAAGAGACCCAGTACTTC CASKNSQGVQETQYF
TRBD2 - TRBJ2-1 TRBV7-2 TGTGCCAGCAGCCGTAGCGGGGGGGCTGTGTACAATGAGCAGATCTTC CASSRSGGAVYNEQIF
- many TRBJ1-3 TRBV6-4 TGTGCCAGCAGTGACTCGAAACGGGGTACCCGCTCTGGAAACACCATATATTTT CASSDSKRGTRSGNTIYF
- many TRBJ1-2 TRBV20-1 TGCAGTGCTCGCCGGGACGGCGGCTATGGCTACACCTTC CSARRDGGYGYTF
- - TRBJ1-4 TRBV7-2 TGTGCCAGCAGCTTAGCCGCAGGCGGGATGGGTGAAAAACTGTTTTTT CASSLAAGGMGEKLFF
- few TRBJ2-5 TRBV7-2 TGTGCCAGCAGCCGACAGACCCAAGAGACCCAGTACTTC CASSRQTQETQYF
TRBD1 once TRBJ2-1 TRBV7-8 TGTACCAGCAGCGATAATCCGGGACAGGGAGGAAATGAGCAGTTCTTC CTSSDNPGQGGNEQFF
- many TRBJ1-2 TRBV11-2 TGTGCCAGCAGCTCGGCACGGGACAACTATGGCTACACCTTC CASSSARDNYGYTF
- many TRBJ1-1 TRBV5-6 TGTGCCAGCAGAAAGAACCTTGCCTTGAACACTGAAGCTTTCTTT CASRKNLALNTEAFF
TRBD1 few TRBJ1-1 TRBV3-1 TGTGCCAGCAGCCAAGAGGGGACAGGAGGAGCTTTCTTT CASSQEGTGGAFF
- many TRBJ1-1 TRBV18 TGTGCCAGCTCACCACCGTGGGGCTTTGGCACTGAAGCTTTCTTT CASSPPWGFGTEAFF
TRBD1 many TRBJ1-5 TRBV20-1 TGCAGTGCTACCGGGACAGCAAATCAGCCCCAGCATTTT CSATGTANQPQHF
TRBD2 few TRBJ2-4 TRBV12-3/TRBV12-4 TGTGCCAGCAGTTTCTATGGACTAGCGGGAGGAAGGCACAAGGGGGCTTGGGGAAACATTCAGTACTTC CASSFYGLAGGRHKGAWGNIQYF
- few TRBJ2-1 TRBV6-2/TRBV6-3 TGTGCCAGCAGTCCCCTGGGCGGCCCCTACAATGAGCAGTTCTTC CASSPLGGPYNEQFF
- few TRBJ2-3 TRBV6-1 TGTGCCAGCAGTTCTACGGGGGCCACAGATACGCAGTATTTT CASSSTGATDTQYF
- few TRBJ2-6 TRBV11-2 TGTGCCAGCAGCCCCCCTGGGGCCAACGTCCTGACTTTC CASSPPGANVLTF
- many TRBJ1-3 TRBV27 TGTGCCAGCAGTCCAGAGGGAATAGGGGGAAACACCATATATTTT CASSPEGIGGNTIYF
TRBD2 many TRBJ2-1 TRBV10-3 TGTGCCATCAGTGAGACTAGACTAGCGGGAAACAATGAGCAGTTCTTC CAISETRLAGNNEQFF
- many TRBJ1-1 TRBV14 TGTGCCAGCAGCCAAGAAATGGATGACACTGAAGCTTTCTTT CASSQEMDDTEAFF
- many TRBJ1-1 TRBV14 TGTGCCAGCAGCCTCCTTGGGGGTGGAACTGAAGCTTTCTTT CASSLLGGGTEAFF
TRBD2 many TRBJ2-1 TRBV7-6 TGTGCCAGCAGCGTTGAGCCTAGCGGGGGCTCCTACAATGAGCAGTTCTTC CASSVEPSGGSYNEQFF
- many TRBJ2-7 TRBV5-1 TGCGCCAGCAGGGGGGAGTGGGAGCAGTACTTC CASRGEWEQYF
- - TRBJ2-3 TRBV25-1 TGTGCCAGCAGTGATCGGGCAGCTAACACAGATACGCAGTATTTT CASSDRAANTDTQYF
- - TRBJ1-6 TRBV25-1 TGTGCCAGCAGTGACAGGGGTTTTTCACCCCTCCACTTT CASSDRGFSPLHF
- few TRBJ1-5 TRBV6-5 TGTGCCAGCAGTTACTGGGCAGATAGCAATCAGCCCCAGCATTTT CASSYWADSNQPQHF
- many TRBJ2-7 TRBV10-2 TGCGCCAGCAGTGAGTCGTCGGGCCCCCCATCCTACGAGCAGTACTTC CASSESSGPPSYEQYF
- - TRBJ2-5 TRBV18 TGTGCCAGCTCACCACAGAGGGGCCCGGAGACCCAGTACTTC CASSPQRGPETQYF
TRBD1 - TRBJ2-7 TRBV20-1 TGCAGTGCTAGACCCTACACACCGGGACAGGATACGATCGAGCAGTACTTC CSARPYTPGQDTIEQYF
TRBD1 few TRBJ1-5 TRBV19 TGTGCCAGTACCGCGTACAGGGGGCACGTCGTCGTAGGCAATCAGCCCCAGCATTTT CASTAYRGHVVVGNQPQHF
- medium-sized TRBJ2-6 TRBV6-2/TRBV6-3 TGTGCCAGCACCACCGGGAGCTCTGGGGCCAACGTCCTGACTTTC CASTTGSSGANVLTF
- few TRBJ1-5 TRBV12-3/TRBV12-4 TGTGCCAGCAGCGGACGGGGATACAATCAGCCCCAGCATTTT CASSGRGYNQPQHF
TRBD2 few TRBJ2-1 TRBV7-8 TGTGCCAGCAGCCACGGACTAGCGGGGGGGGGTAGGGATGAGCAGTTCTTC CASSHGLAGGGRDEQFF
- few TRBJ1-2 TRBV20-1 TGCAGTGCCTTAAACAGGGATACTACCTATGGCTACACCTTC CSALNRDTTYGYTF
- many TRBJ1-1 TRBV6-5 TGTGCCAGCAGTTACTCAGGGACGAACACTGAAGCTTTCTTT CASSYSGTNTEAFF
TRBD1 many TRBJ1-2 TRBV9 TGTGCCAGCAGCGGAAGACGAAGGACAGGAGCGGTTGGCTACACCTTC CASSGRRRTGAVGYTF
TRBD2 few TRBJ2-3 TRBV5-1 TGCGCCAGCAGCCCGTCAGGACAGGGGAAAACTAGCGGGAGGGATCAGGATACGCAGTATTTT CASSPSGQGKTSGRDQDTQYF
TRBD1 many TRBJ1-4 TRBV5-1 TGCGCCAGCAGCTCGGGACAGAATGAAAAACTGTTTTTT CASSSGQNEKLFF
- - TRBJ2-7 TRBV9 TGTGCCAGCAGCGGACAGCCATCCTACGAGCAGTACTTC CASSGQPSYEQYF
- - TRBJ1-2 TRBV27 TGTGCCAGCAGTTTATTGTCGGGACTCAGGAGGTCGTATGGCTACACCTTC CASSLLSGLRRSYGYTF